The entry below describes one T cell receptor beta chain. The sample comes from a study of blood T cell repertoires in COVID-19. Across the whole study: Samples came from the United States, Italy and Spain, spanning acute and convalescent COVID-19.

Repertoires were generated with immunoSEQ multiplex PCR, while TCRdb's copy carries only in-frame clones and drops some. The sample contains about 170,000 clones, approximately 85% of which appear only once. The CDR3 totals 16 residues. Losses at the gene ends were 4 bases for V and 2 bases for J; bases not matched to a gene: 8. The germline CDR1 and CDR2 sequences are LGHDT and YNNKEL (reference sequence). Source material: peripheral blood. The chain links TRBV3-1 (or the pseudogene TRBV3-2) to TRBJ2-3; 8 bases align to TRBD2. The clonotype was recovered from a middle-aged man who had recovered from COVID-19. The CDR3 protein is CASSLLGTRNTDTQYF. DNA for the CDR3: TGTGCCAGCAGCCTCCTCGGGACTAGGAACACAGATACGCAGTATTTT.